Following are 5 T cell receptor beta chains from one sample sequenced in a study of cytomegalovirus exposure and HLA in healthy donors. With 60 Vbeta and 13 Jbeta primers, the PCR was carried out. Profiled with immunoSEQ multiplex PCR; TCRdb holds only in-frame clones, not every one. The sample carries approximately 150,000 clones, approximately 80% recorded once. The sample was PBMCs. The source is a woman aged 40 to 50 in good health and CMV-seronegative.

The chain links TRBV28 to TRBJ2-1; D is perhaps TRBD2 (5 bases). The V end lost 4 bases, the J end lost 1 base, and 8 bases lay between the germline ends. Germline CDR1 and CDR2: MDHEN and SYDVKM. This CDR3 has 14 residues. The CDR3 nucleotides are TGTGCCAGCAGTTCGGGAACTTCCTACAATGAGCAGTTCTTC. It is translated as CASSSGTSYNEQFF.

This clone was counted a few times. The chain combines TRBV2 with TRBJ1-3, with D hard to call. The germline V and J ends were trimmed by 4 bases and 0 bases, with 7 bases remaining between them. The germline V gene has CDR1 SNHLY and CDR2 FYNNEI. This CDR3 contains 14 residues. The CDR3, as DNA: TGTGCCAGCAGTGGCGGGCTCTCTGGAAACACCATATATTTT. It translates to CASSGGLSGNTIYF.

The genes are TRBV10-1 and TRBJ2-1; D is unresolved. The V gene's germline CDR1 is WNHNN and CDR2 SYGVQD (reference sequence). The CDR3 covers 13 residues. Trimming removed 3 bases at V and 6 bases at J, with 9 bases between. In DNA form, the CDR3 reads TGCGCCAGCAGTGATGCAGTACCCAATGAGCAGTTCTTC. Its protein product is CASSDAVPNEQFF.

This chain connects TRBV29-1 to TRBJ2-1; possible D gene TRBD2, 6 bases. CDR3 length equals 13 residues. Trimming shortened V by 4 bases and J by 8 bases, and 15 bases separated the two germline ends. CDR1 is SQVTM and CDR2 is ANQGSEA in the germline V gene. CDR3 in amino acids: CSVVYPSVYEQFF. In nucleotides, the CDR3 is TGCAGCGTTGTTTACCCTAGCGTCTATGAGCAGTTCTTC.

The chain employs TRBV29-1 and TRBJ2-7, with D unclear. This CDR3 has 14 residues. V lost 3 bases to trimming and J lost 4 bases, with 16 bases between them. In germline, CDR1 is SQVTM, CDR2 ANQGSEA. CDR3 DNA sequence: TGCAGCGTTGATTCGCCCGGAGACCCATACGAGCAGTACTTC. As protein: CSVDSPGDPYEQYF.